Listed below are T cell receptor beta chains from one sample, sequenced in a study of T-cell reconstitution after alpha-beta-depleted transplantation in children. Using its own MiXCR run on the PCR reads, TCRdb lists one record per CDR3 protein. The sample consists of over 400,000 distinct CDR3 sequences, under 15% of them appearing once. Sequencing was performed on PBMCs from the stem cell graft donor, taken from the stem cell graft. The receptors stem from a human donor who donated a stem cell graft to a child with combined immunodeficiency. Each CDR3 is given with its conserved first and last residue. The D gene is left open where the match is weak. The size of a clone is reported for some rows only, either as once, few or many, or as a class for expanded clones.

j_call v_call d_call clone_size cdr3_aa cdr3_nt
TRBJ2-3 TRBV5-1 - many CASSLGGFGTDTQYF TGCGCCAGCAGCTTGGGCGGATTTGGGACAGATACGCAGTATTTT
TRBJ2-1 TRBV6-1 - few CASSPSGGPHNEQFF TGTGCCAGCAGTCCCTCCGGGGGACCTCACAATGAGCAGTTCTTC
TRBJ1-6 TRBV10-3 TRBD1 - CAISVRRTGGSPLHF TGTGCCATCAGTGTTAGAAGAACAGGGGGTTCACCCCTCCACTTT
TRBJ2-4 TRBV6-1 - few CASSDGDSDTWVAKNIQYF TGTGCCAGCAGTGATGGGGACTCCGATACCTGGGTAGCCAAAAACATTCAGTACTTC
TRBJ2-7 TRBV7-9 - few CASSFPTASYEQYF TGTGCCAGCAGCTTTCCGACGGCCTCCTACGAGCAGTACTTC
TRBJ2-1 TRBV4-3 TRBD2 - CASSQDLAGSPRNEQFF TGCGCCAGCAGCCAAGATCTAGCGGGAAGCCCGAGGAATGAGCAGTTCTTC
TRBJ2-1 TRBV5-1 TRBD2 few CASRLPSGLGNEQFF TGCGCCAGCAGACTCCCTAGCGGACTAGGGAATGAGCAGTTCTTC
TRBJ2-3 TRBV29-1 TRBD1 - CSVSDRASTDTQYF TGCAGCGTTTCGGACAGGGCTAGCACAGATACGCAGTATTTT
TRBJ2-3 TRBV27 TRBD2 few CASSLGTSGRDTQYF TGTGCCAGCAGCCTCGGGACTAGCGGGAGAGATACGCAGTATTTT
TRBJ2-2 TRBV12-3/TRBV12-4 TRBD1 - CASSPWTGVDTGELFF TGTGCCAGCAGTCCCTGGACAGGGGTGGACACCGGGGAGCTGTTTTTT
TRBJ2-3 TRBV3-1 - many CASSQSGSSAYTQYF TGTGCCAGCAGCCAGTCGGGGAGTTCAGCGTATACGCAGTATTTT
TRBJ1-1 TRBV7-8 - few CASSRVRLTEMNTEAFF TGTGCCAGCAGCCGAGTACGGTTGACAGAGATGAACACTGAAGCTTTCTTT
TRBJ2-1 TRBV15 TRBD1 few CATSRTGGASYNEQFF TGTGCCACCAGCCGAACAGGGGGCGCGTCCTACAATGAGCAGTTCTTC
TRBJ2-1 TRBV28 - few CASSLTRVYEQFF TGTGCCAGCAGTTTAACTAGGGTCTATGAGCAGTTCTTC
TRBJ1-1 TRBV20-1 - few CSARVMGNTEAFF TGCAGTGCTAGAGTTATGGGAAACACTGAAGCTTTCTTT
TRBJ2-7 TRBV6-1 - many CASSPAGPTRSSSYEQYF TGTGCCAGCAGCCCGGCGGGGCCCACTAGATCCTCTTCCTACGAGCAGTACTTC
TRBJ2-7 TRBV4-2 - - CASSQTGTPDGQYF TGTGCCAGCAGCCAAACCGGGACACCTGACGGGCAGTACTTC
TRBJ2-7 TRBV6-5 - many CASSPLGSEQYF TGTGCCAGCAGCCCCCTCGGTTCCGAGCAGTACTTC
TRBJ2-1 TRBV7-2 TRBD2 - CASSPKAGRISYNEQFF TGTGCCAGCAGCCCGAAGGCCGGGAGGATCTCCTACAATGAGCAGTTCTTC
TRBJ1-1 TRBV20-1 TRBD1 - CSALLRDRGLEAFF TGCAGTGCTCTACTCCGGGACAGGGGGCTAGAAGCTTTCTTT
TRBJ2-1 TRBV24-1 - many CATSGRSRAYNEQFF TGTGCCACCAGTGGCCGGAGTCGGGCCTACAATGAGCAGTTCTTC
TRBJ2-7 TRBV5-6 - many CASSLIFFSYEQYF TGTGCCAGCAGCTTGATCTTTTTTTCCTACGAGCAGTACTTC
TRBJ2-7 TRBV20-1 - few CSARAAGSYEQYF TGCAGTGCTAGAGCCGCCGGGAGCTACGAGCAGTACTTC
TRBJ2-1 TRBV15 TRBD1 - CATSAQDLGRGPVQFF TGTGCCACCAGCGCCCAGGACCTGGGCAGGGGGCCCGTGCAGTTCTTC
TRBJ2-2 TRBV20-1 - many CSASAAGERELFF TGCAGTGCTAGCGCGGCAGGCGAACGGGAGCTGTTTTTT
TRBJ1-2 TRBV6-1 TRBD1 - CASSDWTGGNYGYTF TGTGCCAGCAGTGACTGGACAGGGGGTAACTATGGCTACACCTTC
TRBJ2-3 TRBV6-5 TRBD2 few CASSYGSGSSTDTQYF TGTGCCAGCAGTTACGGGAGCGGGAGCTCGACAGATACGCAGTATTTT
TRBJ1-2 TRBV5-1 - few CASRLDRNYGYTF TGCGCCAGCAGGCTGGACAGAAACTATGGCTACACCTTC
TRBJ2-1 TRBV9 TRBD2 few CASSVDPGGQNNEQFF TGTGCCAGCAGCGTAGATCCGGGGGGGCAGAACAATGAGCAGTTCTTC